The rows below give T cell receptor beta chains drawn from one sample of a study of cytomegalovirus exposure and HLA in healthy donors. Libraries were prepared by immunoSEQ multiplex PCR; TCRdb keeps only in-frame clonotypes and omits some of them. The sample yields about 140,000 clones, roughly 86% seen once. Input material: PBMCs. Receptor source: a woman between 40 and 50 years old in good health and CMV-seronegative. CDR3s leave out the opening cysteine and the closing phenylalanine or tryptophan. Clone size is not always given. Where it is, it says once, few, many or a class for expanded clones.

j_call v_call cdr3_length clone_size cdr3_aa
TRBJ2-5 TRBV29-1 11 - SVRDPGEETQY
TRBJ1-1 TRBV28 12 - ASKGPRGWTEAF
TRBJ1-2 TRBV6-1 9 - ASSSSGGYT
TRBJ2-5 TRBV7-6 9 - ASSLKETQY
TRBJ2-7 TRBV5-6 13 - ASSLIDRARYEQY
TRBJ2-1 TRBV27 12 few ASSQFIAFNEQF
TRBJ1-3 TRBV6-1 10 - ASRQSGNTIY
TRBJ2-7 TRBV28 13 - ASSTLAGGPGEQY
TRBJ2-2 TRBV28 14 once ASSLGGQGGTGELF
TRBJ2-7 TRBV7-2 13 - ASSSQAGGGYEQY
- TRBV5-6 10 - ASSLRGYEQY
TRBJ2-3 TRBV19 13 - ASSSGQGEGDTQY
TRBJ2-7 TRBV6-5 11 once ASSYSLLGEQY
TRBJ2-7 TRBV7-2 13 - ASSTSGRGTYEQY
- TRBV13 14 - ASSLESASGSYEQY
TRBJ2-1 TRBV5-1 13 - ASSLGLAGGYEQF
TRBJ1-1 TRBV29-1 12 - SVRQQGGNTEAF
TRBJ1-1 TRBV11-3 12 - ASSLEGTNTEAF
TRBJ2-5 TRBV5-1 12 - ASSLASGEETQY
TRBJ2-1 TRBV9 10 few ASSAQGHEQF
TRBJ2-1 TRBV6-6 14 - ASSYSSGRPYNEQF
TRBJ1-2 TRBV19 12 - ASSRTATNYGYT